Following are 7 T cell receptor beta chains from one sample sequenced in a study of T cell clonality in common variable immunodeficiency. Clones were sequenced by immunoSEQ multiplex PCR, and TCRdb holds only the in-frame ones, with some missing. The sample shows under 45,000 clones, none of them appearing just once. The sequenced sample was peripheral blood mononuclear cells. Receptor source: a person between 18 and 69 years old in good health.

In the case of this clone: Read data end 3 residues before the CDR3 end; the end is taken from the germline J gene. The J gene is TRBJ2-5, the V gene TRBV29-1; 10 nucleotides align to TRBD1. Germline trimming cut 4 bases from V and 7 bases from J; bases unmatched to any gene: 9. In germline, CDR1 is SQVTM, CDR2 ANQGSEA. This CDR3 is built from 14 residues. Partial CDR3 DNA: TGCAGCGTTGGACTTCGACAGGGGGCTGGGACC. Residues: CSVGLRQGAGT. The entire CDR3 protein is CSVGLRQGAGTQYF. Full variable domain (outside the CDR3, taken from reference TRBV29-1 and TRBJ2-5): SAVISQKPSRDICQRGTSLTIQCQVDSQVTMMFWYRQQPGQSLTLIATANQGSEATYESGFVIDKFPISRPNLTFSTLTVSNMSPEDSSIYLCSVGLRQGAGTQYFGPGTRLLVL.

This clone was seen at least ten times. The CDR3 extends 3 residues past the end of the read, so its final part is completed from the germline J gene. The gene calls are TRBV29-1 and TRBJ2-7; 7 nucleotides line up with TRBD1. Trimming removed 6 bases from V and 2 bases from J; junction bases left unmatched: 1. The CDR3 runs 11 residues. CDR1 SQVTM and CDR2 ANQGSEA come from the germline V gene. CDR3 region: CSVGTAYEQYF. CDR3 DNA, as far as it was read: TGCAGCGTCGGGACAGCCTACGAG.

In this sample, this clone turned up many times. The read comes to an end 3 residues before the CDR3 does, leaving the germline J gene to fill in the end. V and J are TRBV19 and TRBJ2-7; perhaps TRBD1 as D (6 bases). Trimming removed 1 base at V and 2 bases at J, with 15 bases between. This CDR3 contains 16 residues. The germline V gene has CDR1 LNHDA and CDR2 SQIVND (reference sequence). CDR3 residues: CASSIGGTQGTYEQYF. The covered CDR3 bases are TGTGCCAGTAGTATAGGTGGGACACAGGGAACCTACGAG.

This clone was detected many times. Sequencing ends 3 residues short of the CDR3 end; the germline J gene provides the rest. V and J are TRBV29-1 and TRBJ2-3; 7 positions agree with TRBD2. The CDR3 is 14 residues long. The germline V gene encodes CDR1 SQVTM and CDR2 ANQGSEA. J gave up 7 bases and V 6 bases, and 13 bases lay outside the gene matches. The sequenced part of the CDR3 DNA is TGCAGCGTCCCACTAGCGTTCGGGGGGAATACG. Its protein is CSVPLAFGGNT. The whole CDR3 is CSVPLAFGGNTQYF.

This clone was seen at least ten times. The read halts 3 residues ahead of the CDR3 end, with the missing end drawn from the germline J gene. The chain couples TRBV7-2 to TRBJ2-5; no reliable D call. The CDR3 is made up of 13 amino acids. The V gene's germline CDR1 is SGHTA and CDR2 FQGNSA. Partial CDR3 DNA: TGTGCCAGCAGCTTAGCGATTTCAGAAACC. Its protein product is CASSLAISET. The whole CDR3 reads CASSLAISETQYF.

This clone showed up many times. The CDR3 goes on 3 residues after the read ends, and that part is filled in from the germline J gene. The chain employs TRBV19 and TRBJ2-1; 12 bases fit TRBD2. The CDR3 runs 14 residues. Germline lookup yields CDR1 LNHDA and CDR2 SQIVND (reference sequence). Trimming at V came to 7 bases and at J to 8 bases, leaving 6 bases not matched to a gene. Here the CDR3 reads CASTRLAGDYEQFF. The sequenced CDR3 bases are TGTGCCAGTACCCGACTAGCGGGAGATTATGAG.

This clone was counted at least ten times. Read coverage stops 3 residues before the CDR3 terminus; the germline J gene supplies the remainder. This rearrangement joins TRBV28 to TRBJ2-3; 14 bases line up with TRBD2. V shed 6 bases, J shed 1 base, and the junction held 6 bases outside the gene matches. From germline, CDR1 is MDHEN and CDR2 SYDVKM. The CDR3 extends over 17 amino acids. The CDR3 spells CASRGLAGAGGTDTQYF. Partial CDR3 DNA: TGTGCCAGCAGGGGACTAGCGGGAGCGGGAGGCACAGATACG.